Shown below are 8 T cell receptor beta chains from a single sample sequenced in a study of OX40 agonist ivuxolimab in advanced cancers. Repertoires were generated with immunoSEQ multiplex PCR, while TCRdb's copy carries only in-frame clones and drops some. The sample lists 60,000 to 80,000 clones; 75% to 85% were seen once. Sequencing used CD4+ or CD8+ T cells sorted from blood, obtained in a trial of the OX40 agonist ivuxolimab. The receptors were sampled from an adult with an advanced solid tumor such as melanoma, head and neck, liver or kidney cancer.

This CDR3 is CASSPSFGRSQTQYF. The CDR3 bases are TGTGCCAGCTCACCAAGTTTCGGGCGAAGTCAGACCCAGTACTTC. The chain is built from TRBV18 and TRBJ2-5; D uncertain. V shed 2 bases and J shed 6 bases, with 16 bases lying between them. The CDR3 runs to 15 residues. Germline CDR1 KGHSH, CDR2 LQKENI.

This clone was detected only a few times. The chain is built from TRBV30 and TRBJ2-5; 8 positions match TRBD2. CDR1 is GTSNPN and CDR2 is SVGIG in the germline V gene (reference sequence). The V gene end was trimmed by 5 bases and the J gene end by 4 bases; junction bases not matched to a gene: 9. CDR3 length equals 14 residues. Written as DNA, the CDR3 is TGTGCCTGGGGGAGCGGGAGCTCAGGAGAGACCCAGTACTTC. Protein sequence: CAWGSGSSGETQYF.

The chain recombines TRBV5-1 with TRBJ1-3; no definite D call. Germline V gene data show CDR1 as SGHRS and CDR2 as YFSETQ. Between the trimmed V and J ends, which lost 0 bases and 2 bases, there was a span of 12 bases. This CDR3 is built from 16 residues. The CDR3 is CASSLDRAATGNTIYF. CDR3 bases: TGCGCCAGCAGCTTGGATAGGGCAGCAACTGGAAACACCATATATTTT.

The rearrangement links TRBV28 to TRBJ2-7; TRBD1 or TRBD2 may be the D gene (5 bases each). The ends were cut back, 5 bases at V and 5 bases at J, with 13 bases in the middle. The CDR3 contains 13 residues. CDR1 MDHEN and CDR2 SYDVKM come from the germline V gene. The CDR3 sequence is CASSPLWGNEQYF. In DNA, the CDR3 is TGTGCCAGCAGTCCCCTTTGGGGGAACGAGCAGTACTTC. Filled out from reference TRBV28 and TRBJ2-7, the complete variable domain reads DVKVTQSSRYLVKRTGEKVFLECVQDMDHENMFWYRQDPGLGLRLIYFSYDVKMKEKGDIPEGYSVSREKKERFSLILESASTNQTSMYLCASSPLWGNEQYFGPGTRLTVT.

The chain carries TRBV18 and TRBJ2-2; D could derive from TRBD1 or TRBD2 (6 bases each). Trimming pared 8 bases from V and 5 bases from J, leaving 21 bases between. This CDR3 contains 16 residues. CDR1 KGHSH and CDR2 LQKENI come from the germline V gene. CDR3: CASPTRDTRETGELFF. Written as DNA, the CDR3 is TGTGCCAGCCCAACTCGGGACACTCGGGAGACCGGGGAGCTGTTTTTT.

CDR3 region: CASGSGSYEQYF. In nucleotides, the CDR3 is TGTGCCTCGGGTAGCGGGAGCTACGAGCAGTACTTC. The genes are TRBV6-6 and TRBJ2-7; 9 positions match TRBD2. V dropped 11 bases and J dropped 3; count of bases not matched to a gene: 5. The CDR3 is made up of 12 amino acids. Germline V gene lookup returns CDR1 MNHNY and CDR2 SVGAGI (reference sequence).

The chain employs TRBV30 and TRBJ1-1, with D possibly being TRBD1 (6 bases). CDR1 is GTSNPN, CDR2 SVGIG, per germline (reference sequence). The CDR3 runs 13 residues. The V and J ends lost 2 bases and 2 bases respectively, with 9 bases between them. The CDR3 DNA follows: TGTGCCTGGAGTCGGGGGGCTAACACTGAAGCTTTCTTT. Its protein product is CAWSRGANTEAFF. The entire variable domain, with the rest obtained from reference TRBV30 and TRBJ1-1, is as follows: SQTIHQWPATLVQPVGSPLSLECTVEGTSNPNLYWYRQAAGRGLQLLFYSVGIGQISSEVPQNLSASRPQDRQFILSSKKLLLSDSGFYLCAWSRGANTEAFFGQGTRLTVV.

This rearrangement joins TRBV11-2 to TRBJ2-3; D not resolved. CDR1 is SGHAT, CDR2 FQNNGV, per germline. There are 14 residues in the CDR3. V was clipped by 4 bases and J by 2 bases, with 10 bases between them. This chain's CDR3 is CASSYGPNTDTQYF. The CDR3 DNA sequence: TGTGCCAGCAGCTATGGCCCCAACACAGATACGCAGTATTTT.